This T cell receptor (beta chain) comes out of a study of T cell repertoires in cytomegalovirus infection. Study-wide background: CMV epitopes that were recently identified and HLA-C-restricted were used alongside well-studied HLA-B-restricted ones. CMV infection and matching HLA type were both indicated by public TCR beta signatures. Regarding the study as a whole: Within the response measured ex vivo, HLA-C-restricted CMV-specific TCR beta clonotypes were dominant.

Using its own MiXCR run on the reads, TCRdb lists one record per CDR3 protein. The sample shows around 78,000 distinct CDR3 sequences, roughly 25% of them seen only once. This clonotype was found a few times. Its antigen is as yet unknown. This CDR3 region has 14 residues. CDR1 and CDR2 (germline): SEHNR, FQNEAQ (reference sequence). V lost 5 bases and J 5 bases, leaving 15 bases between the germline ends. Material: CD8+ T cells from cultured PBMCs, obtained from culture after CMV antigen stimulation. This clonotype was obtained from a human donor in good health (CMV status not recorded). Some clones in this sample may be carry-over from other donors' samples. The V and J genes are TRBV7-9 and TRBJ1-2; no clear D gene. CDR3 amino acids: CASSQTLDGYGYTF. The DNA for the CDR3 is TGTGCCAGCAGCCAAACACTGGATGGATATGGCTACACCTTC. Full variable domain (remainder filled in from reference TRBV7-9 and TRBJ1-2): DTGVSQNPRHKITKRGQNVTFRCDPISEHNRLYWYRQTLGQGPEFLTYFQNEAQLEKSRLLSDRFSAERPKGSFSTLEIQRTEQGDSAMYLCASSQTLDGYGYTFGSGTRLTVV.